The 6 T cell receptor beta chains reported below all come from one sample, sequenced in a study of cytomegalovirus exposure and HLA in healthy donors. The PCR had 60 Vbeta and 13 Jbeta primers. This table comes from immunoSEQ multiplex PCR, and its TCRdb copy is limited to in-frame clones, with some not included. The table lists a few hundred thousand clones, around nine tenths of them singletons. The sample comprised PBMCs. All receptors come from a woman between 18 and 29 years old in good health and CMV-seronegative.

The chain joins TRBV12-5 to TRBJ2-2, with 10 nucleotides matching TRBD2. V lost 5 bases, J lost 3 bases, and 3 bases stayed unmatched. Germline lookup yields CDR1 LGHNT and CDR2 FRNRAP. CDR3 length: 15 residues. This CDR3 is CASGTGTSDTGELFF. The CDR3 nucleotides read TGTGCTAGTGGTACCGGGACTAGCGACACCGGGGAGCTGTTTTTT.

The chain joins TRBV7-9 to TRBJ1-3, with D hard to call. CDR1 and CDR2 (germline): SEHNR, FQNEAQ (reference sequence). V lost 5 bases and J 7 bases, leaving 15 bases between the germline ends. The CDR3 runs 14 residues. The DNA of the CDR3 is TGTGCCAGCAGCGCCGCGGTAGACCGGAACACCATATATTTT. Protein: CASSAAVDRNTIYF.

This sequence joins TRBV29-1 and TRBJ2-1; 12 positions agree with TRBD2. This CDR3 contains 15 residues. Germline V CDR1 and CDR2: SQVTM, ANQGSEA. After removal of 8 bases from V and 8 bases from J, the junction contained 13 bases not matched to a gene. This chain's CDR3 is CSSYPSGGAVDEQFF. In DNA, the CDR3 is TGCAGCTCTTACCCTAGCGGGGGGGCTGTGGATGAGCAGTTCTTC.

The V and J genes are TRBV2 and TRBJ1-2; D possibly corresponds to TRBD1 (6 bases). CDR1 and CDR2 (germline): SNHLY, FYNNEI. The length of the CDR3 is 13 residues. V was pared by 6 bases and J by 7 bases, with 15 bases between. The CDR3 bases are TGTGCCAGCAGGCTGGACAGTTCTGGTGGCTACACCTTC. It yields the protein CASRLDSSGGYTF.

The CDR3 nucleotides read TGTGCCAGCAGCGTGGCGACTAGCGCAGATACGCAGTATTTT. Translation: CASSVATSADTQYF. This chain connects TRBV5-4 to TRBJ2-3; 8 nucleotides agree with TRBD2. CDR1 SGHNT and CDR2 YYREEE come from the germline V gene (reference sequence). This CDR3 has 14 residues. Germline trimming cut 4 bases from V and 4 bases from J; bases unmatched to any gene: 5. Supplemented by reference TRBV5-4 and TRBJ2-3, the full variable domain reads ETGVTQSPTHLIKTRGQQVTLRCSSQSGHNTVSWYQQALGQGPQFIFQYYREEENGRGNFPPRFSGLQFPNYSSELNVNALELDDSALYLCASSVATSADTQYFGPGTRLTVL.

The DNA for the CDR3 is TGTGCCAGCAGCACCACGGGGACTAGCGGTAGTGAGCAGTTCTTC. It is translated as CASSTTGTSGSEQFF. V is TRBV9 and J is TRBJ2-1, with 11 bases aligning to TRBD2. Germline assignment: CDR1 SGDLS and CDR2 YYNGEE. The CDR3 is 15 amino acids. J lost 9 bases, V lost 4 bases, and 9 bases had no gene match.